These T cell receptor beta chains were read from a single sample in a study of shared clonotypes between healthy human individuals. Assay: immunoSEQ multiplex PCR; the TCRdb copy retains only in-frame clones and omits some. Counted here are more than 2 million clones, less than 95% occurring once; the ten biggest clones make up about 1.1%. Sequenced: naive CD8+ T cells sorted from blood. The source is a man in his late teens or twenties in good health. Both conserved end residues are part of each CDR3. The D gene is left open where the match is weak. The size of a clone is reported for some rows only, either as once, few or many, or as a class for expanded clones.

CDR3aa: CASSYSRGVPYEQYF
CDR3nt: TGTGCCAGCAGTTACTCAAGGGGGGTCCCTTACGAGCAGTACTTC
d_gene: NA
v_gene: TRBV6-5
j_gene: TRBJ2-7
abundance: NA

CDR3aa: CASSLGSHEQYF
CDR3nt: TGTGCCAGCAGCTTAGGTAGCCACGAGCAGTACTTC
d_gene: NA
v_gene: TRBV7-9
j_gene: TRBJ2-7
abundance: NA

CDR3aa: CASSLASGYTDTQYF
CDR3nt: TGTGCCAGCAGCTTGGCCAGCGGATACACAGATACGCAGTATTTT
d_gene: NA
v_gene: TRBV5-5
j_gene: TRBJ2-3
abundance: NA

CDR3aa: CASLRGGLDSPLHF
CDR3nt: TGTGCCAGCCTACGCGGGGGTCTGGATTCACCCCTCCACTTT
d_gene: NA
v_gene: TRBV28
j_gene: TRBJ1-6
abundance: NA

CDR3aa: CASSLGSGTHGYTF
CDR3nt: TGTGCCAGCAGTTTAGGGTCCGGGACCCATGGCTACACCTTC
d_gene: NA
v_gene: TRBV27
j_gene: TRBJ1-2
abundance: NA

CDR3aa: CASSPNWFSETQYF
CDR3nt: TGTGCCAGCAGTCCTAACTGGTTCTCGGAGACCCAGTACTTC
d_gene: NA
v_gene: TRBV7-9
j_gene: TRBJ2-5
abundance: NA

CDR3aa: CASSLEYSNQPQHF
CDR3nt: TGTGCCAGCAGCTTGGAGTATAGCAATCAGCCCCAGCATTTT
d_gene: NA
v_gene: TRBV5-8
j_gene: TRBJ1-5
abundance: NA

CDR3aa: CASSLAGRETQYF
CDR3nt: TGCGCCAGCAGCTTGGCAGGGAGAGAGACCCAGTACTTC
d_gene: NA
v_gene: TRBV5-1
j_gene: TRBJ2-5
abundance: NA

CDR3aa: CSVGTGLNTEAFF
CDR3nt: TGCAGCGTCGGGACAGGGCTGAACACTGAAGCTTTCTTT
d_gene: TRBD1
v_gene: TRBV29-1
j_gene: TRBJ1-1
abundance: NA

CDR3aa: CASSLDKSYEQYF
CDR3nt: TGTGCCAGCAGCTTGGACAAATCCTACGAGCAGTACTTC
d_gene: NA
v_gene: TRBV5-6
j_gene: TRBJ2-7
abundance: NA

CDR3aa: CASSALTGTAAYEQYF
CDR3nt: TGTGCCAGCAGTGCATTAACCGGGACAGCAGCCTACGAGCAGTACTTC
d_gene: TRBD1
v_gene: TRBV28
j_gene: TRBJ2-7
abundance: once

CDR3aa: CASSFRSVEYEQYF
CDR3nt: TGTGCCAGCAGCTTTCGGAGCGTGGAGTACGAGCAGTACTTC
d_gene: NA
v_gene: TRBV11-2
j_gene: TRBJ2-7
abundance: NA

CDR3aa: CASSSGQITDTQYF
CDR3nt: TGTGCCAGCAGCTCGGGACAGATCACAGATACGCAGTATTTT
d_gene: TRBD1
v_gene: TRBV13
j_gene: TRBJ2-3
abundance: NA

CDR3aa: CASSYAGSSYEQYF
CDR3nt: TGTGCCAGCAGTTATGCGGGTAGTTCCTACGAGCAGTACTTC
d_gene: NA
v_gene: TRBV6-6
j_gene: TRBJ2-7
abundance: NA

CDR3aa: CSVDPNTEAFF
CDR3nt: TGCAGCGTTGATCCAAACACTGAAGCTTTCTTT
d_gene: NA
v_gene: TRBV29-1
j_gene: TRBJ1-1
abundance: NA

CDR3aa: CASSPTGGEGQPQHF
CDR3nt: TGTGCCAGCAGTCCGACAGGGGGCGAGGGTCAGCCCCAGCATTTT
d_gene: TRBD1
v_gene: TRBV2
j_gene: TRBJ1-5
abundance: NA

CDR3aa: CASSWGAGHTEAFF
CDR3nt: TGTGCCAGCAGTTGGGGGGCAGGGCACACTGAAGCTTTCTTT
d_gene: NA
v_gene: TRBV27
j_gene: TRBJ1-1
abundance: NA

CDR3aa: CASSYSEGYEQYF
CDR3nt: TGTGCCAGCAGTTACTCAGAGGGATACGAGCAGTACTTC
d_gene: NA
v_gene: TRBV6-5
j_gene: TRBJ2-7
abundance: once

CDR3aa: CASSQEAYTGMMNTEAFF
CDR3nt: TGCGCCAGCAGCCAAGAGGCGTATACAGGGATGATGAACACTGAAGCTTTCTTT
d_gene: NA
v_gene: TRBV4-1
j_gene: TRBJ1-1
abundance: NA

CDR3aa: CASTEAGDSYNEQFF
CDR3nt: TGTGCCAGTACCGAGGCGGGAGACTCTTACAATGAGCAGTTCTTC
d_gene: TRBD2
v_gene: TRBV19
j_gene: TRBJ2-1
abundance: NA

CDR3aa: CASGSGENTEAFF
CDR3nt: TGTGCCAGCGGCTCAGGGGAGAACACTGAAGCTTTCTTT
d_gene: NA
v_gene: TRBV6-5
j_gene: TRBJ1-1
abundance: NA

CDR3aa: CASSQDMSPNYGYTF
CDR3nt: TGTGCCAGCAGCCAGGACATGTCTCCTAACTATGGCTACACCTTC
d_gene: NA
v_gene: TRBV6-5
j_gene: TRBJ1-2
abundance: NA

CDR3aa: CAWSPGTPNGYTF
CDR3nt: TGTGCCTGGAGTCCGGGAACGCCCAATGGCTACACCTTC
d_gene: NA
v_gene: TRBV30
j_gene: TRBJ1-2
abundance: NA

CDR3aa: CAWSQDTYEQYF
CDR3nt: TGTGCCTGGAGTCAAGACACCTACGAGCAGTACTTC
d_gene: NA
v_gene: TRBV30
j_gene: TRBJ2-7
abundance: once

CDR3aa: CASSLGGTAGSYEQYF
CDR3nt: TGTGCCAGCAGCTTAGGGGGGACAGCAGGCTCTTACGAGCAGTACTTC
d_gene: TRBD1
v_gene: TRBV7-9
j_gene: TRBJ2-7
abundance: once

CDR3aa: CASSPPPEGEQYF
CDR3nt: TGTGCCAGCAGTCCCCCCCCCGAGGGCGAGCAGTACTTC
d_gene: NA
v_gene: TRBV7-9
j_gene: TRBJ2-7
abundance: NA

CDR3aa: CASSLTGLVYEQYF
CDR3nt: TGTGCCAGCAGCTTGACAGGGCTGGTCTACGAGCAGTACTTC
d_gene: TRBD1
v_gene: TRBV11-2
j_gene: TRBJ2-7
abundance: NA

CDR3aa: CASSLGAKQGANTEAFF
CDR3nt: TGTGCCAGCAGCTTAGGGGCGAAACAGGGGGCGAACACTGAAGCTTTCTTT
d_gene: TRBD1
v_gene: TRBV7-9
j_gene: TRBJ1-1
abundance: few

CDR3aa: CASSWSGQYYGYTF
CDR3nt: TGTGCCAGCAGCTGGTCAGGACAGTACTATGGCTACACCTTC
d_gene: NA
v_gene: TRBV5-8
j_gene: TRBJ1-2
abundance: NA

CDR3aa: CASSLGAGANVLTF
CDR3nt: TGTGCCAGCAGCTTAGGGGCTGGGGCCAACGTCCTGACTTTC
d_gene: NA
v_gene: TRBV7-8
j_gene: TRBJ2-6
abundance: NA

CDR3aa: CASSPGLAGLLYEQYF
CDR3nt: TGTGCCAGCAGTCCAGGACTAGCGGGCCTCCTCTACGAGCAGTACTTC
d_gene: TRBD2
v_gene: TRBV2
j_gene: TRBJ2-7
abundance: NA

CDR3aa: CASSVGSSGSEGDTQYF
CDR3nt: TGTGCCAGCAGCGTAGGGTCTAGCGGGAGTGAGGGAGATACGCAGTATTTT
d_gene: TRBD2
v_gene: TRBV9
j_gene: TRBJ2-3
abundance: NA

CDR3aa: CASSFDGNTEAFF
CDR3nt: TGTGCCAGCAGCTTTGACGGGAACACTGAAGCTTTCTTT
d_gene: NA
v_gene: TRBV7-8
j_gene: TRBJ1-1
abundance: NA

CDR3aa: CASSQGHTGGVEAGELFF
CDR3nt: TGTGCCAGCAGCCAAGGGCATACAGGGGGCGTCGAAGCCGGGGAGCTGTTTTTT
d_gene: TRBD1
v_gene: TRBV4-2
j_gene: TRBJ2-2
abundance: NA

CDR3aa: CATSRGTGGYEQYF
CDR3nt: TGTGCCACCAGCAGAGGAACAGGGGGCTACGAGCAGTACTTC
d_gene: TRBD1
v_gene: TRBV15
j_gene: TRBJ2-7
abundance: once

CDR3aa: CASSGGGGLWYF
CDR3nt: TGTGCCAGCAGCGGAGGGGGCGGCCTTTGGTACTTC
d_gene: NA
v_gene: TRBV2
j_gene: TRBJ2-5
abundance: NA

CDR3aa: CASRWAVNGELFF
CDR3nt: TGCGCCAGCAGGTGGGCAGTTAACGGGGAGCTGTTTTTT
d_gene: NA
v_gene: TRBV10-2
j_gene: TRBJ2-2
abundance: NA

CDR3aa: CASSSEDFDMNTEAFF
CDR3nt: TGTGCCAGCAGTTCCGAAGACTTCGACATGAACACTGAAGCTTTCTTT
d_gene: NA
v_gene: TRBV6-6
j_gene: TRBJ1-1
abundance: NA

CDR3aa: CSVVGAGDNSYEQYF
CDR3nt: TGCAGCGTTGTAGGAGCGGGGGACAACTCCTACGAGCAGTACTTC
d_gene: TRBD2
v_gene: TRBV29-1
j_gene: TRBJ2-7
abundance: NA

CDR3aa: CASSPRDNSYNEQFF
CDR3nt: TGTGCCAGCTCACCACGGGACAACAGCTACAATGAGCAGTTCTTC
d_gene: NA
v_gene: TRBV18
j_gene: TRBJ2-1
abundance: NA

CDR3aa: CASTETGGAEVFF
CDR3nt: TGTGCCAGCACGGAAACAGGGGGCGCGGAGGTTTTCTTT
d_gene: TRBD1
v_gene: TRBV6-6
j_gene: TRBJ1-1
abundance: NA

CDR3aa: CASSKIGTGELFF
CDR3nt: TGTGCCAGCAGCAAGATAGGTACCGGGGAGCTGTTTTTT
d_gene: NA
v_gene: TRBV7-3
j_gene: TRBJ2-2
abundance: NA

CDR3aa: CASSVSSGPRSGELFF
CDR3nt: TGCGCCAGCAGTGTATCTTCGGGGCCCCGTTCCGGGGAGCTGTTTTTT
d_gene: NA
v_gene: TRBV10-1
j_gene: TRBJ2-2
abundance: NA

CDR3aa: CASSQDGAGGPSSLQETQYF
CDR3nt: TGCGCCAGCAGCCAAGATGGAGCGGGGGGCCCATCGTCCCTCCAAGAGACCCAGTACTTC
d_gene: TRBD2
v_gene: TRBV4-1
j_gene: TRBJ2-5
abundance: NA

CDR3aa: CASSPGQGITEAFF
CDR3nt: TGTGCCAGCAGTCCGGGACAGGGTATTACTGAAGCTTTCTTT
d_gene: TRBD1
v_gene: TRBV2
j_gene: TRBJ1-1
abundance: NA

CDR3aa: CATSRVDIYEQYF
CDR3nt: TGTGCCACCAGCAGAGTCGACATCTACGAGCAGTACTTC
d_gene: NA
v_gene: TRBV15
j_gene: TRBJ2-7
abundance: NA

CDR3aa: CAWSLSGAHEQYF
CDR3nt: TGTGCCTGGAGCTTGTCGGGGGCCCACGAGCAGTACTTC
d_gene: NA
v_gene: TRBV30
j_gene: TRBJ2-7
abundance: NA

CDR3aa: CASSLVGDTEAFF
CDR3nt: TGTGCCAGCAGTTTAGTCGGGGACACTGAAGCTTTCTTT
d_gene: NA
v_gene: TRBV28
j_gene: TRBJ1-1
abundance: NA

CDR3aa: CASSLSGVGGLRTDTQYF
CDR3nt: TGTGCCAGCAGTTTATCGGGGGTTGGAGGGTTGAGGACAGATACGCAGTATTTT
d_gene: NA
v_gene: TRBV27
j_gene: TRBJ2-3
abundance: NA

CDR3aa: CASSRFGYQETQYF
CDR3nt: TGTGCCAGCAGCCGCTTTGGGTACCAAGAGACCCAGTACTTC
d_gene: NA
v_gene: TRBV7-2
j_gene: TRBJ2-5
abundance: NA

CDR3aa: CASSLRGDTQYF
CDR3nt: TGTGCCAGCAGTTTAAGGGGAGATACGCAGTATTTT
d_gene: NA
v_gene: TRBV27
j_gene: TRBJ2-3
abundance: NA

CDR3aa: CASSPSAWGLYGYTF
CDR3nt: TGTGCCAGCAGTCCCTCCGCCTGGGGACTCTATGGCTACACCTTC
d_gene: NA
v_gene: TRBV28
j_gene: TRBJ1-2
abundance: NA

CDR3aa: CASSSFGLSYEQYF
CDR3nt: TGTGCCAGCAGTTCCTTTGGGCTCTCCTACGAGCAGTACTTC
d_gene: NA
v_gene: TRBV5-6
j_gene: TRBJ2-7
abundance: NA

CDR3aa: CASSPGARSASYEQYF
CDR3nt: TGTGCCAGCAGCCCAGGGGCTCGATCGGCGTCCTACGAGCAGTACTTC
d_gene: NA
v_gene: TRBV7-6
j_gene: TRBJ2-7
abundance: NA